These T cell receptor beta chains were read from a single sample in a study of blood T cell repertoires in COVID-19. TCRdb's table, derived via immunoSEQ multiplex PCR, lists solely in-frame clones and lacks some. Of some 85,000 clones listed, 75% to 85% are singletons. The sequencing input was peripheral blood. These receptor sequences come from a woman over 75 with acute or convalescent COVID-19. The CDR3 runs from the conserved cysteine through the conserved F or W. D genes are given only for firm matches. Expanded clones are given a class, and other clones once, few, many or no size at all.

-,TRBJ2-7,TRBV5-1,TRBD1,TGCGCCAGCAGCTTGGATGGGACAGGGGGCTTATACGAGCAGTACTTC,CASSLDGTGGLYEQYF
once,TRBJ2-7,TRBV4-1,TRBD1,TGCGCCAGCAGCCTAAACAGGGGATACGAGCAGTACTTC,CASSLNRGYEQYF
-,TRBJ2-6,TRBV29-1,-,TGCAGCGTATTCTACTCTGGGGCCAACGTCCTGACTTTC,CSVFYSGANVLTF
-,TRBJ1-2,TRBV29-1,TRBD1,TGCAGCGTAGGGACAGGGAGCAACTATGGCTACACCTTC,CSVGTGSNYGYTF
-,TRBJ2-1,TRBV5-1,-,TGCGCCAGCAGTCGGGAGAGCTCCTACAATGAGCAGTTCTTC,CASSRESSYNEQFF
-,TRBJ2-1,TRBV3-1/TRBV3-2,TRBD2,TGTGCCAGCAGCCAAGAAGGCGGGGGGGCGCAGGGTGAGCAGTTCTTC,CASSQEGGGAQGEQFF
-,TRBJ2-3,TRBV19,TRBD1,TGTGCCAGTAGGGACAGGGGCGCAGATACGCAGTATTTT,CASRDRGADTQYF
-,TRBJ2-3,TRBV19,-,TGTGCCAGTAGTATGGACACAGGTATTTCCACAGATACGCAGTATTTT,CASSMDTGISTDTQYF
-,TRBJ1-2,TRBV7-2,-,TGTGCCAGCACCCATTCAGGAAGTAGGCCTGGCTACACCTTC,CASTHSGSRPGYTF
-,TRBJ1-1,TRBV7-3,TRBD1,TGTGCCAGCAGCTCCCGACGACAGGGTGAAGCTTTCTTT,CASSSRRQGEAFF
-,TRBJ2-2,TRBV7-2,TRBD2,TGTGCCAACAGCTCCAGGACTAGGACCACCGGGGAGCTGTTTTTT,CANSSRTRTTGELFF
once,TRBJ2-1,TRBV7-3,TRBD2,TGTGCCAGCAGCCCCGAAGGCGGGGGGGCCTACAATGAGCAGTTCTTC,CASSPEGGGAYNEQFF
-,TRBJ2-3,TRBV5-1,-,TGCGCCAGCAGCTTGAGGGGACTCAAGGAGACAGATACGCAGTATTTT,CASSLRGLKETDTQYF
-,TRBJ2-1,TRBV27,TRBD1,TGTGCCAGCAACTTGGACAGGGGAAATGAGCAGTTCTTC,CASNLDRGNEQFF
-,TRBJ1-2,TRBV24-1,-,TGTGCCACCAGTGATTCGAGGACAGCTAACTATGGCTACACCTTC,CATSDSRTANYGYTF
-,TRBJ2-1,TRBV3-1/TRBV3-2,TRBD2,TGTGCCAGCAGCCAAGGGGGCCTAGCGGACTCCTACAATGAGCAGTTCTTC,CASSQGGLADSYNEQFF
-,TRBJ2-5,TRBV29-1,-,TGCAGCGTTAGGAGGTACCAAGAGACCCAGTACTTC,CSVRRYQETQYF
once,TRBJ2-7,TRBV5-1,TRBD1,TGCGCCAGCAGCCTCCTGACAGGGGGTATCTACGAGCAGTACTTC,CASSLLTGGIYEQYF
-,TRBJ2-3,TRBV7-9,-,TGTGCCAGCAGCTTATATCCCTCCACAGATACGCAGTATTTT,CASSLYPSTDTQYF
-,TRBJ1-2,TRBV11-2,-,TGTGCCAGCAGCTTAGGGGGCTACTATGGCTACACCTTC,CASSLGGYYGYTF
-,TRBJ1-3,TRBV18,TRBD1,TGTGCCAGCTCACCGATACAGGGGGCTGCTGGAAACACCATATATTTT,CASSPIQGAAGNTIYF
-,TRBJ2-1,TRBV11-2,-,TGTGCCAGCAGCTTAGGGGGGACATTCTACAATGAGCAGTTCTTC,CASSLGGTFYNEQFF
-,TRBJ1-3,TRBV19,-,TGTGCCAGTAGAGACACTAGCTCTGGAAACACCATATATTTT,CASRDTSSGNTIYF
-,TRBJ2-7,TRBV7-2,TRBD2,TGTGCCAGCAGCTTACAGCGGGAGGCGCAACAGTACTTC,CASSLQREAQQYF